This passage covers 10 T cell receptor beta chains from one sample sequenced in a study of T cell responses to AZD1222 COVID-19 vaccine. Sequencing used immunoSEQ multiplex PCR; TCRdb keeps in-frame clones, though not all of them. The sample carries about 150,000 clones, under 95% recorded once. The specimen comprised peripheral blood, sampled on day 0 of AZD1222 vaccination. The receptors derive from an adult in good health.

This clone was detected once. The gene calls are TRBV19 and TRBJ1-2; 8 bases are a match to TRBD1. J lost 7 bases, V lost 7 bases, and 11 bases had no gene match. From germline, CDR1 is LNHDA and CDR2 SQIVND (reference sequence). CDR3 length: 14 residues. The CDR3 protein is CASTSIPGGVGYTF. The DNA for the CDR3 is TGTGCCAGTACCAGTATACCAGGGGGCGTTGGCTACACCTTC.

The CDR3 loop reads CASSVTPQGDTEAFF. The CDR3 DNA is TGTGCCAGCAGCGTCACTCCTCAGGGTGACACTGAAGCTTTCTTT. The chain combines TRBV9 with TRBJ1-1; tentatively, D is TRBD1 (5 bases). The CDR3 contains 15 residues. The V and J ends lost 2 bases and 3 bases respectively, with 14 bases between them. CDR1 and CDR2 (germline): SGDLS, YYNGEE. The entire variable domain, with the rest obtained from reference TRBV9 and TRBJ1-1, is as follows: DSGVTQTPKHLITATGQRVTLRCSPRSGDLSVYWYQQSLDQGLQFLIQYYNGEERAKGNILERFSAQQFPDLHSELNLSSLELGDSALYFCASSVTPQGDTEAFFGQGTRLTVV.

The genes are TRBV28 and TRBJ1-4; 7 positions agree with TRBD1. J lost 12 bases, V lost 4 bases, and 11 bases had no gene match. The CDR3 covers 14 residues. The germline V gene encodes CDR1 MDHEN and CDR2 SYDVKM. The chain's CDR3 is CASSWALTGQELFF. CDR3 in DNA: TGTGCCAGCAGTTGGGCCTTGACAGGGCAAGAACTGTTTTTT.

The chain joins TRBV30 to TRBJ2-4; tentative D call: TRBD1 (6 bases). Trimming stripped 0 bases from V and 9 bases from J, with 6 bases between. CDR3 size: 11 residues. Per germline, CDR1 GTSNPN and CDR2 SVGIG (reference sequence). CDR3 region: CAWSVQGIQYF. Written as DNA, the CDR3 is TGTGCCTGGAGTGTACAGGGCATTCAGTACTTC.

This clone was counted only a few times. The V gene is TRBV9, the J gene TRBJ2-2, with TRBD2 identical over 11 bases. The CDR3 consists of 16 residues. Trimming removed 2 bases from V and 3 bases from J; junction bases left unmatched: 3. In germline, CDR1 is SGDLS, CDR2 YYNGEE. CDR3 in amino acids: CASSVSGRGYTGELFF. The CDR3 coding sequence is TGTGCCAGCAGCGTTAGCGGGAGGGGGTACACCGGGGAGCTGTTTTTT.

The V call is TRBV18, the J call TRBJ2-7, with D maybe TRBD1 (6 bases). The CDR3 consists of 14 residues. Germline V gene data show CDR1 as KGHSH and CDR2 as LQKENI. V dropped 2 bases and J dropped 6 bases, with 14 bases sitting between them. The CDR3 loop reads CASSPAGDKGEQYF. The CDR3 bases are TGTGCCAGCTCACCAGCAGGGGACAAAGGCGAGCAGTACTTC. Using reference TRBV18 and TRBJ2-7 for the parts outside the CDR3, the full variable domain is NAGVMQNPRHLVRRRGQEARLRCSPMKGHSHVYWYRQLPEEGLKFMVYLQKENIIDESGMPKERFSAEFPKEGPSILRIQQVVRGDSAAYFCASSPAGDKGEQYFGPGTRLTVT.

This chain links TRBV28 with TRBJ1-2, with 7 bases identical to TRBD1. The V and J ends lost 5 bases and 7 bases, in that order; junction bases with no gene match: 13. Per the germline V gene, CDR1 is MDHEN and CDR2 is SYDVKM. CDR3 length: 15 amino acids. The CDR3 protein is CASSTFDRVVVGYTF. The CDR3 DNA sequence: TGTGCCAGCAGTACCTTCGACAGGGTGGTTGTTGGCTACACCTTC.

The chain couples TRBV7-3 to TRBJ2-5; D uncertain. The CDR3 extends over 13 amino acids. V was clipped by 5 bases and J by 1 base, with 8 bases between them. The germline gives CDR1 SGHTA, CDR2 FQGTGA. The CDR3 bases are TGTGCCAGCAGCGCTCGCCCCCAAGAGACCCAGTACTTC. It is translated as CASSARPQETQYF.

The chain carries TRBV4-1 and TRBJ1-6; 9 positions agree with TRBD1. Looked up from germline, CDR1 is MGHRA and CDR2 is YSYEKL. The CDR3 has 15 residues. V lost 7 bases, J lost 10 bases, and 11 bases stayed unmatched. CDR3 in amino acids: CASNNRDRAQSPLHF. The CDR3 bases are TGCGCCAGCAATAACCGGGACAGGGCCCAATCACCCCTCCACTTT.

The chain joins TRBV19 to TRBJ2-1; 11 bases are a match to TRBD1. The junction had 5 bases not matched to a gene; V was cut back by 11 bases and J by 8 bases. The CDR3 extends over 12 amino acids. CDR1 and CDR2 from the germline V gene are LNHDA and SQIVND (reference sequence). Written as DNA, the CDR3 is TGTGCCGTAAGGACAGGGGGCGATGAGCAGTTCTTC. Residues: CAVRTGGDEQFF.